This is a list of T cell receptor beta chains from one sample in a study of OX40 agonist ivuxolimab in advanced cancers. This table comes from immunoSEQ multiplex PCR, and its TCRdb copy is limited to in-frame clones, with some not included. The sample carries over 55,000 clones, around 94% recorded once. Sequenced here: CD4+ or CD8+ T cells sorted from blood, sampled in a trial of the OX40 agonist ivuxolimab. These receptors all come from an adult with an advanced solid tumor such as melanoma, head and neck, liver or kidney cancer. Both conserved end residues are part of each CDR3. A D gene is named only where the DNA matches it firmly. Clone size appears in some rows only: once, few, many, or a class for an expanded clone.

clone size	D gene	V gene	J gene	CDR3 DNA	CDR3 protein
-	TRBD1	TRBV7-9	TRBJ2-1	TGTGCCAGCAACCCCCGACAGGGGGATTACAATGAGCAGTTCTTC	CASNPRQGDYNEQFF
-	-	TRBV6-6	TRBJ2-7	TGTGCCAGCAGTTACTCGGCAGGTCTCACCTACGAGCAGTACTTC	CASSYSAGLTYEQYF
-	-	TRBV9	TRBJ2-2	TGTGCCAGCAGCGTCGGGACCGGGGAGCTGTTTTTT	CASSVGTGELFF
-	TRBD1	TRBV19	TRBJ2-7	TGTGCCAGTAGTATAGTGTCAGGGGGTCGGGACGAGCAGTACTTC	CASSIVSGGRDEQYF
-	-	TRBV6-6	TRBJ1-2	TGTGCCAGCAGTTCACCCGACAGCTATGGCTACACCTTC	CASSSPDSYGYTF
-	TRBD2	TRBV13	TRBJ2-7	TGTGCCAGCAGCCCGGCCCTAGCGGGGACAACCTACGAGCAGTACTTC	CASSPALAGTTYEQYF
-	TRBD1	TRBV5-1	TRBJ2-2	TGCGCCAGCAGCTTGGGGTGGGACAGGAACACCGGGGAGCTGTTTTTT	CASSLGWDRNTGELFF
-	-	TRBV27	TRBJ2-1	TGTGCCAGCAGTTGGGGGGATGAGCAGTTCTTC	CASSWGDEQFF
-	-	TRBV29-1	TRBJ1-2	TGCAGCGTTGAAGATCGCCGGATGTATGGCTACACCTTC	CSVEDRRMYGYTF
-	-	TRBV28	TRBJ1-5	TGTGCCAGCAGGGTAGTCAATAGCAATCAGCCCCAGCATTTT	CASRVVNSNQPQHF
-	-	TRBV9	TRBJ2-1	TGTGCCACCGTGACCGGGATTACCTACAATGAGCAGTTCTTC	CATVTGITYNEQFF
-	TRBD1	TRBV4-1	TRBJ2-7	TGCGCCAGCAGCCAAGTGGTTCGCGGGACAGGGAATCCCTACGAGCAGTACTTC	CASSQVVRGTGNPYEQYF
-	TRBD2	TRBV19	TRBJ2-1	TGTGCCAGTAGTACTCCGACTAGCGGGAGTTATTATGAGCAGTTCTTC	CASSTPTSGSYYEQFF
-	-	TRBV7-6	TRBJ1-2	TGTGCCAGCAGCTCGACTACAGGTTTCAGTGGCTACACCTTC	CASSSTTGFSGYTF
-	TRBD1	TRBV7-9	TRBJ2-7	TGTGCCAGCAGCCCCACAGGGGGCCTTCCCTACGAGCAGTACTTC	CASSPTGGLPYEQYF
once	-	TRBV30	TRBJ1-2	TGTGCCTGCAGCCGGGACGGCGGCTACACCTTC	CACSRDGGYTF
-	-	TRBV11-2	TRBJ1-5	TGTGCCAGCAGCTCTGCAGGGTTGGGTAGCAATCAGCCCCAGCATTTT	CASSSAGLGSNQPQHF
-	-	TRBV9	TRBJ2-1	TGTGCCAGCAACTTAGAGGGGAGTTACAATGAGCAGTTCTTC	CASNLEGSYNEQFF
-	TRBD1	TRBV28	TRBJ1-4	TGTGCCAGCAGTTTGGGACAGTACAATGAAAAACTGTTTTTT	CASSLGQYNEKLFF
-	-	TRBV7-9	TRBJ2-4	TGTGCCAGCAGCTCCGGACAAAACAAAAACATTCAGTACTTC	CASSSGQNKNIQYF
once	-	TRBV19	TRBJ1-2	TGTGCCAGTAGTATTGGGGGGCTTAACTATGGCTACACCTTC	CASSIGGLNYGYTF
-	-	TRBV11-3	TRBJ2-2	TGTGCCAGCAGCTTAGTGGCAGGCTTTGACGGGGAGCTGTTTTTT	CASSLVAGFDGELFF
-	-	TRBV6-6	TRBJ1-1	TGTGCCAGCAGTTCGGGTGGGGACACTGAAGCTTTCTTT	CASSSGGDTEAFF
-	-	TRBV29-1	TRBJ2-3	TGCAGCGGGGAACCCGGGACTGGGGATACGCAGTATTTT	CSGEPGTGDTQYF
-	-	TRBV29-1	TRBJ2-5	TGCAGCGTTGATGAAGAGACCCAGTACTTC	CSVDEETQYF
-	-	TRBV7-2	TRBJ2-7	TGTGCCAGCAGCTTAGGGCCCCCGGCCCCCTCCTACGAGCAGTACTTC	CASSLGPPAPSYEQYF
-	-	TRBV5-4	TRBJ2-1	TGTGCCAGCAGCTTGAGTGAAGTTTACAATGAGCAGTTCTTC	CASSLSEVYNEQFF
-	-	TRBV19	TRBJ1-1	TGTGCCAGTTCTCGGGCATTGAACACTGAAGCTTTCTTT	CASSRALNTEAFF
-	-	TRBV18	TRBJ2-7	TGTGCCAGCTCACCGGCGCCCACCTACGAGCAGTACTTC	CASSPAPTYEQYF
once	-	TRBV4-1	TRBJ1-5	TGCGCCAGCAGCCAATTCACAGGGTTAGACCAGCCCCAGCATTTT	CASSQFTGLDQPQHF
once	-	TRBV10-3	TRBJ1-2	TGTGCCATCAGTGAGACAGCGGGCGGGGAGGATGGCTACACCTTC	CAISETAGGEDGYTF
-	-	TRBV30	TRBJ2-7	TGTGCCTGGATCGGGGACCCCCCCTACGAGCAGTACTTC	CAWIGDPPYEQYF
-	TRBD1	TRBV9	TRBJ2-6	TGTGCCAGCAGCCACACCGGGGACAGGGTCCCTATGGGGGCCAACGTCCTGACTTTC	CASSHTGDRVPMGANVLTF
once	-	TRBV7-8	TRBJ2-7	TGTGCCAGCAGCCCCCATATCTACGAGCAGTACTTC	CASSPHIYEQYF
-	-	TRBV7-2	TRBJ2-7	TGTGCCAGCAGCTTTTTCGACTACCGGGTCGGCGAGCAGTACTTC	CASSFFDYRVGEQYF
-	TRBD1	TRBV10-2	TRBJ1-2	TGCGCCAGCAGCTCTGGACAGGTTAACTATGGCTACACCTTC	CASSSGQVNYGYTF
-	-	TRBV19	TRBJ1-5	TGTGCCAGTTCCCGGGAGGCGGCTGATTTCAATCAGCCCCAGCATTTT	CASSREAADFNQPQHF
-	-	TRBV7-9	TRBJ2-7	TGTGCCAGCAGCTTAGCGGGCAGGAACCTTTACGAGCAGTACTTC	CASSLAGRNLYEQYF
-	TRBD1	TRBV28	TRBJ2-3	TGTGCCAGCAGTCGGGGACAGACGAGCACAGATACGCAGTATTTT	CASSRGQTSTDTQYF
-	-	TRBV29-1	TRBJ2-7	TGCAGCGTTGAATTGGGGACATTTAACGAGCAGTACTTC	CSVELGTFNEQYF
-	-	TRBV2	TRBJ1-1	TGTGCCAGCAGTGAAATAAGTATATGGGGCGTTGACACTGAAGCTTTCTTT	CASSEISIWGVDTEAFF
few	TRBD1	TRBV27	TRBJ2-1	TGTGCCAGCAGTCCCGGGACAGGGGGGCGGGAGCAGTTCTTC	CASSPGTGGREQFF
-	TRBD2	TRBV27	TRBJ2-1	TGTGCCAGCGGCGTAGCGGGACACTACAATGAGCAGTTCTTC	CASGVAGHYNEQFF
-	TRBD1	TRBV7-2	TRBJ2-7	TGTGCCAGCAGCTTAGGGCTGGGACAGGGCTACGAGCAGTACTTC	CASSLGLGQGYEQYF
-	-	TRBV9	TRBJ2-7	TGTGCCAGCAGCGTAGCCGGAGGGGGTGGATACGAGCAGTACTTC	CASSVAGGGGYEQYF
-	-	TRBV19	TRBJ1-5	TGTGCCAGTAGTATAGGGGGGGCTGATCAGCCCCAGCATTTT	CASSIGGADQPQHF
-	TRBD1	TRBV9	TRBJ2-5	TGTGCCAGCAGCGTCGGGACAGGGGGCGAGGAGACCCAGTACTTC	CASSVGTGGEETQYF